This T cell receptor beta chain was sequenced for a study of control samples from healthy donors and cancer patients. Trimming stripped 5 bases from V and 5 bases from J, with 9 bases between. The CDR3 length is 12 residues. Assay: immunoSEQ multiplex PCR; the TCRdb copy retains only in-frame clones and omits some. Among approximately 150,000 clones listed, 91% were seen once. V gene TRBV12-3 or TRBV12-4 combines with J gene TRBJ1-1; possible D gene TRBD1, 6 bases. The sequencing input was blood. The receptor was derived from a man aged 18 to 35 in good health. CDR3 sequence reads: CASSTGRTEAFF. The CDR3, as DNA: TGTGCCAGCAGTACAGGGAGAACTGAAGCTTTCTTT.